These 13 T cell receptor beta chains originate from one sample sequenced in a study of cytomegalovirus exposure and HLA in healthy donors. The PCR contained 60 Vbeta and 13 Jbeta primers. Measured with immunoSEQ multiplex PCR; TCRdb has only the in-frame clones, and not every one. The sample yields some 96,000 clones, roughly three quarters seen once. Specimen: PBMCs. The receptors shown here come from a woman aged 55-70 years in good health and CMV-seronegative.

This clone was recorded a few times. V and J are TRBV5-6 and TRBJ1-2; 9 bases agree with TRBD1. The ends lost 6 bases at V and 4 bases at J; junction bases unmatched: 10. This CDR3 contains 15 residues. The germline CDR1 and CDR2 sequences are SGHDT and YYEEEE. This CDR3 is CASTLTGQGSYGYTF. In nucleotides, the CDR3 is TGTGCCAGCACCCTAACGGGACAGGGTTCCTATGGCTACACCTTC.

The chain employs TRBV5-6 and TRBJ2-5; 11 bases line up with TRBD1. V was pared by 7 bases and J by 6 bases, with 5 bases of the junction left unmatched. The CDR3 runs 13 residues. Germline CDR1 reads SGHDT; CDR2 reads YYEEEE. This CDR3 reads CASGGDRGKTQYF. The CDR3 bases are TGTGCCAGCGGGGGGGACAGGGGGAAGACCCAGTACTTC.

The CDR3 region has the DNA TGTGCCTGGAGTAGCATGCGGGAGACGAGCCTTAGTCCAGATACGCAGTATTTT. Translation gives CAWSSMRETSLSPDTQYF. V and J are TRBV30 and TRBJ2-3, with 7 bases fitting TRBD2. Germline loops: CDR1 GTSNPN, CDR2 SVGIG (reference sequence). CDR3 length: 18 residues. Trimming took 2 bases from V and 4 from J; bases not matched to a gene: 18.

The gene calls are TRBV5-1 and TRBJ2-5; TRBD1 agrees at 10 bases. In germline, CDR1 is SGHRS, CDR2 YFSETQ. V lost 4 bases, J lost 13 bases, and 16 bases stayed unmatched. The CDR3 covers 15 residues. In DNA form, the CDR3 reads TGCGCCAGCAGCCCAGAACCGGGACAGGGGCAAACGACGTACTTC. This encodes CASSPEPGQGQTTYF. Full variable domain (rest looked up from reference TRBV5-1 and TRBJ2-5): KAGVTQTPRYLIKTRGQQVTLSCSPISGHRSVSWYQQTPGQGLQFLFEYFSETQRNKGNFPGRFSGRQFSNSRSEMNVSTLELGDSALYLCASSPEPGQGQTTYFGPGTRLLVL.

This CDR3 reads CASSPRTSGRYNEQFF. As DNA, the CDR3 is TGTGCCAGCAGTCCACGGACTAGCGGGAGATACAATGAGCAGTTCTTC. The genes are TRBV27 and TRBJ2-1, with TRBD2 matching over 13 bases. CDR1 and CDR2 (germline): MNHEY, SMNVEV (reference sequence). V was pared by 5 bases and J by 4 bases, with 5 bases of the junction left unmatched. The CDR3 totals 16 residues.

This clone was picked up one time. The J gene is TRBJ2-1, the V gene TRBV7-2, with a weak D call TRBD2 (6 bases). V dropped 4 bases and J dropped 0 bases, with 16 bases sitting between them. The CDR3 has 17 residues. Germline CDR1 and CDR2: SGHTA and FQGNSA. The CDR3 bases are TGTGCCAGCAGCTCCCCGGGACTCCTCAGCTCCTACAATGAGCAGTTCTTC. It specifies CASSSPGLLSSYNEQFF.

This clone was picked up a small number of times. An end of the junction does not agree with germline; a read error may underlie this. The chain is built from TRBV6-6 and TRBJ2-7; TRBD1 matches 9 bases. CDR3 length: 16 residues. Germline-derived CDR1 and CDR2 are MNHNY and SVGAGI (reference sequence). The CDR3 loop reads CASSPTLSGTGPLMDF. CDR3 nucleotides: TGTGCCAGCAGCCCCACGCTGTCCGGGACAGGGCCCCTTATGGACTTC.

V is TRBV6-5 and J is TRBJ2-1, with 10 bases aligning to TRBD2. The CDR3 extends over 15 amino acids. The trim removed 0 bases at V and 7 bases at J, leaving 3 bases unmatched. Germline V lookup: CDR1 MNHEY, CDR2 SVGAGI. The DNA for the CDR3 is TGTGCCAGCAGTTACTCAGCGGGAGGGCCGAATGAGCAGTTCTTC. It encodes CASSYSAGGPNEQFF.

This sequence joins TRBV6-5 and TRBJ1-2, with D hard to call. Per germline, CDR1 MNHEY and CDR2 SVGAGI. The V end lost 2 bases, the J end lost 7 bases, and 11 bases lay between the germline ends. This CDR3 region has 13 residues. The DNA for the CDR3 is TGTGCCAGCAGTTACGTAAGAGGAGGTGGCTACACCTTC. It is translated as CASSYVRGGGYTF.

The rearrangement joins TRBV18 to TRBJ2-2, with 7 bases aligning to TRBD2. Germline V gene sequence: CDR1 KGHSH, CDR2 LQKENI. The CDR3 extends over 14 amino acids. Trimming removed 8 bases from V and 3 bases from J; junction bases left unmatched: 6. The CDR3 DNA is TGTGCCAGCCGAGCGGGAAGGGACACCGGGGAGCTGTTTTTT. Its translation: CASRAGRDTGELFF.

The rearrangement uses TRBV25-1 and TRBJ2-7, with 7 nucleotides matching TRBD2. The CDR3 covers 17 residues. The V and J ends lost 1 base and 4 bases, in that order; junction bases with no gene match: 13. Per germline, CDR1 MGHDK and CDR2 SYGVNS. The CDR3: CASSESGGAGITYEQYF. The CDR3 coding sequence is TGTGCCAGCAGTGAATCGGGGGGTGCCGGGATAACTTACGAGCAGTACTTC.

The CDR3: CASSFPTSGMGTDTQYF. CDR3 sequence (DNA): TGTGCCAGCAGCTTTCCGACTAGCGGGATGGGCACAGATACGCAGTATTTT. The chain recombines TRBV5-4 with TRBJ2-3, with 11 bases lining up with TRBD2. The CDR3 runs 17 residues. Germline loops: CDR1 SGHNT, CDR2 YYREEE (reference sequence). The V segment lost 2 bases and the J segment 1 base; nucleotides outside the gene matches: 6.

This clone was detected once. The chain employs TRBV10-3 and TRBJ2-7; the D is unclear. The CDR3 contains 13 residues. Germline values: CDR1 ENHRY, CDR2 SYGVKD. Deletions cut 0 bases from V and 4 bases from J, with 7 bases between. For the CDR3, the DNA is TGTGCCATCAGTGAGTCTAACGGGTACGAGCAGTACTTC. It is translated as CAISESNGYEQYF.